The following is a T cell receptor (beta chain) sequence with its context. V shed 1 base and J shed 4 bases, with 7 bases lying between them. The CDR3 has 14 residues. Germline loops: CDR1 SGHAT, CDR2 FQNNGV. This entry comes from a study of blood T cell repertoires in COVID-19. About the research overall: From the United States, Italy and Spain came samples of acute and convalescent COVID-19.

In the original workflow: The authors estimated nucleated cell counts from reference gene primer amplification. Using immunoSEQ multiplex PCR, the repertoire was profiled, and TCRdb retains in-frame clones only, with some absent. The V and J calls and clone size were taken over from that table, and D and trimming were inferred from the DNA. The profile shows 200,000 to 300,000 clones, about 86% of them singletons. Sequencing input: peripheral blood. The sequence was obtained from a woman in her 30s who had recovered from COVID-19. The chain is built from TRBV11-2 and TRBJ1-4; D is ambiguous. Here the CDR3 DNA reads TGTGCCAGCAGCTTAGGGGCCAATAATGAAAAACTGTTTTTT. It codes for CASSLGANNEKLFF.